This TCR beta chain stems from a study of shared clonotypes between healthy human individuals. This clone was observed a single time. The DNA input per sorted-subset replicate PCR was approximately 210 ng, corresponding to 30,000 or so T cell genomes. Libraries were prepared by immunoSEQ multiplex PCR; TCRdb keeps only in-frame clonotypes and omits some of them. The profile shows 600,000 to 750,000 clones, about 90% of them singletons. This TCR came from a man between 18 and 35 years old in good health. Some clones in this sample may be carry-over from other donors' samples. The sample comprised memory CD8+ T cells from PBMCs. Subset noted: CD45RO+ cells pooled with CCR7-negative TemRA cells.

CDR3 in amino acids: CASSSGDGVGTYEQYF. In DNA form, the CDR3 reads TGTGCCAGCAGTTCCGGGGACGGAGTGGGAACCTACGAGCAGTACTTC. The rearrangement links TRBV27 to TRBJ2-7, with D tentatively TRBD1 or TRBD2 (5 bases each). Germline V lookup: CDR1 MNHEY, CDR2 SMNVEV (reference sequence). The CDR3 length is 16 residues. V was trimmed by 4 bases and J by 2 bases, leaving 18 bases between them.